The TCR beta chain under discussion was sequenced for a study of T-cell memory formation after mild COVID-19. Study results and caveats: Clones that contracted clustered mainly in CM and EM if CD4+ and in EMRA if CD8+. Pre-infection memory harbored some responding clones, suggesting cross-reactive memory joined. The study found balanced CD4/CD8 in clones contracting day 15 to 85 and a CD4+ lean in later expanders.

Libraries for TCRalpha and TCRbeta carried sample barcodes and unique molecular identifiers via 5'RACE. In TCRdb, the 5' RACE reads were re-called with MiXCR into one record per CDR3 protein. The data contain approximately 480,000 distinct CDR3 sequences, around a sixth of them seen just once; the ten biggest clones take up around an eighth. Germline CDR1 is SGHVS and CDR2 is FQNEAQ. V was clipped by 5 bases and J by 7 bases; unmatched bases: 8. The CDR3 totals 15 residues. Concerning this clonotype itself: The antigen is unknown.

The sample comprised PBMCs or a T cell subset sorted from them (not recorded which). The chain is built from TRBV7-8 and TRBJ2-4, with TRBD1 identical over 10 bases. The TCR comes from an adult woman who had mild COVID-19 (a few samples of this study predate the infection). Cell type and time point are not known. In DNA form, the CDR3 reads TGTGCCAGCAGCACACAGACAGGGGGCATGAACATTCAGTACTTC. It is translated as CASSTQTGGMNIQYF.